This T cell receptor (beta chain) was identified in a study of blood T cell repertoires in COVID-19. Study-wide background: The United States, Italy and Spain provided the acute and convalescent COVID-19 samples. In each case, the material was cDNA or gDNA derived from T cells, B-cell-depleted T cells, or PBMCs.

Some clones are missing from TCRdb's copy, which holds only in-frame ones; the method was immunoSEQ multiplex PCR. The sample has around 19,000 clones, about 86% seen once. Germline V gene data show CDR1 as SGHAT and CDR2 as FQNNGV. The CDR3 is 15 amino acids. V lost 4 bases, J lost 0 bases, and 10 bases lay in between. V usage is TRBV11-2 and J usage is TRBJ1-3; D is ambiguous. Sample: peripheral blood. The TCR sequence derives from a human donor in a cohort sampled during active COVID-19. CDR3 DNA: TGTGCCAGCAGCTCCTACCGGGGCTCTGGAAACACCATATATTTT. Its protein is CASSSYRGSGNTIYF. The entire variable domain, with the rest obtained from reference TRBV11-2 and TRBJ1-3, is as follows: EAGVAQSPRYKIIEKRQSVAFWCNPISGHATLYWYQQILGQGPKLLIQFQNNGVVDDSQLPKDRFSAERLKGVDSTLKIQPAKLEDSAVYLCASSSYRGSGNTIYFGEGSWLTVV.